This T cell receptor (beta chain) comes out of a study of patients with pleural tuberculosis. This clonotype was counted at least ten times. MiXCR was run by TCRdb on the reads, yielding one entry per CDR3 protein. The top ten hold about 4% of the sample, which has nearly 30,000 distinct CDR3 sequences, about a sixth seen once. V gave up 3 bases and J gave up 1 base, with 6 bases separating them. Germline V gene data show CDR1 as LNHDA and CDR2 as SQIVND (reference sequence). CDR3 size: 13 residues. The chain recombines TRBV19 with TRBJ1-1; D remains unclear. Sequencing was carried out using peripheral blood. The TCR originated in a human donor with pleural tuberculosis. In DNA, the CDR3 is TGTGCCAGTAGTATGGGCGGGAACACTGAAGCTTTCTTT. This encodes CASSMGGNTEAFF.